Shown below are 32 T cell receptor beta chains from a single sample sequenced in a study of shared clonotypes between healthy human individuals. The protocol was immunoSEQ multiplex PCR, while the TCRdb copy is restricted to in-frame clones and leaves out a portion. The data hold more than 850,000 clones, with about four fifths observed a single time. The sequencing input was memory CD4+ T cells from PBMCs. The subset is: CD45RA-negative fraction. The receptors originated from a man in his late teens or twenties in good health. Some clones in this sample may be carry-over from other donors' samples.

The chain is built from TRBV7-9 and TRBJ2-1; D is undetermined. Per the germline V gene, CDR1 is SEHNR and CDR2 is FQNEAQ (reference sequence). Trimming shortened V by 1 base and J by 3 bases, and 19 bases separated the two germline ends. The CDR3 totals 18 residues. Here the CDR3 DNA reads TGTGCCAGCAGCTTAGTGCAGTTAAAGGGTCCTTACTACAATGAGCAGTTCTTC. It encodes CASSLVQLKGPYYNEQFF.

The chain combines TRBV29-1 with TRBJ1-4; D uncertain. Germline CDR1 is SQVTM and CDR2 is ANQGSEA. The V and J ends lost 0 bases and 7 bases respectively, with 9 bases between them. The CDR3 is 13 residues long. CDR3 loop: CSVEDAGGEKLFF. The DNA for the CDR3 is TGCAGCGTTGAAGATGCGGGCGGTGAAAAACTGTTTTTT. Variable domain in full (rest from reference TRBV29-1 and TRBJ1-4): SAVISQKPSRDICQRGTSLTIQCQVDSQVTMMFWYRQQPGQSLTLIATANQGSEATYESGFVIDKFPISRPNLTFSTLTVSNMSPEDSSIYLCSVEDAGGEKLFFGSGTQLSVL.

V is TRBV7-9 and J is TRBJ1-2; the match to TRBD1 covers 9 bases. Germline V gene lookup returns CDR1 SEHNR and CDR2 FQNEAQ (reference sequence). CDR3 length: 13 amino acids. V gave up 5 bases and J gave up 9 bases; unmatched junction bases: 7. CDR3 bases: TGTGCCAGCAGCGCATGGGACAGGGAACGCTACACCTTC. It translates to CASSAWDRERYTF.

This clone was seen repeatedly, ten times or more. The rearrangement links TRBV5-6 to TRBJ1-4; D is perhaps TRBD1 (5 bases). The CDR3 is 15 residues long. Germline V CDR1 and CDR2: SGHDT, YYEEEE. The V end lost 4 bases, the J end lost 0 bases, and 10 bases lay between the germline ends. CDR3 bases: TGTGCCAGCAGCACTACAGGAGCAACTAATGAAAAACTGTTTTTT. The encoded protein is CASSTTGATNEKLFF.

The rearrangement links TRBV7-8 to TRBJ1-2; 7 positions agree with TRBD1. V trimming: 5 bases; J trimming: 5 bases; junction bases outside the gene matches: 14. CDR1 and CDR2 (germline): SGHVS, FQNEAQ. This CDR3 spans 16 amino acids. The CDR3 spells CASSPQGGTATYGYTF. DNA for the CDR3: TGTGCCAGCAGCCCGCAGGGGGGGACAGCTACTTATGGCTACACCTTC. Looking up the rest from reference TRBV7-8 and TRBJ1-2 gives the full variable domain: GAGVSQSPRYKVAKRGQDVALRCDPISGHVSLFWYQQALGQGPEFLTYFQNEAQLDKSGLPSDRFFAERPEGSVSTLKIQRTQQEDSAVYLCASSPQGGTATYGYTFGSGTRLTVV.

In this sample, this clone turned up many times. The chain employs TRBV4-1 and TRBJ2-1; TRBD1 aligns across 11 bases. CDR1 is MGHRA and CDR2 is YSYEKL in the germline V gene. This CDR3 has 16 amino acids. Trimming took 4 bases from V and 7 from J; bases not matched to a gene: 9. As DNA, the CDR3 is TGCGCCAGCAGCCCCCAGGACAGGGGGCAACAAAATGAGCAGTTCTTC. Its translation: CASSPQDRGQQNEQFF.

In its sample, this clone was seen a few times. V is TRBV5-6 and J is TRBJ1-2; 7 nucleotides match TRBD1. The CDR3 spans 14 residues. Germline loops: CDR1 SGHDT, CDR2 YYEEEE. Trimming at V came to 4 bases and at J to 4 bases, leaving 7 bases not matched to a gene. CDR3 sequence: CASSIDRAGYGYTF. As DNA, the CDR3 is TGTGCCAGCAGCATAGACAGGGCCGGCTATGGCTACACCTTC.

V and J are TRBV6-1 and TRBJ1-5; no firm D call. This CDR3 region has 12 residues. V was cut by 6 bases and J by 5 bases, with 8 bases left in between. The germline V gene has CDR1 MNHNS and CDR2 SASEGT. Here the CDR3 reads CASRLGDQPQHF. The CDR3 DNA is TGTGCCAGCAGACTGGGAGATCAGCCCCAGCATTTT.

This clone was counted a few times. The CDR3 here is CASSFQGQGAMNTEAFF. The DNA of the CDR3 is TGCGCCAGCAGCTTTCAAGGACAGGGGGCAATGAACACTGAAGCTTTCTTT. The chain uses TRBV5-1 and TRBJ1-1; 11 nucleotides align to TRBD1. Trimming cost V 2 bases and J 0 bases; bases outside gene matches: 6. The CDR3 spans 17 residues. Germline CDR1 SGHRS, CDR2 YFSETQ.

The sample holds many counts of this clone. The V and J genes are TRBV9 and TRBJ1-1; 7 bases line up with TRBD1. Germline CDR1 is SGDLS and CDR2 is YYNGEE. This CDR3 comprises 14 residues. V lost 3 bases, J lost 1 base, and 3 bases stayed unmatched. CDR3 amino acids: CASSGTGGNTEAFF. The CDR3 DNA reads TGTGCCAGCAGCGGGACAGGAGGGAACACTGAAGCTTTCTTT.

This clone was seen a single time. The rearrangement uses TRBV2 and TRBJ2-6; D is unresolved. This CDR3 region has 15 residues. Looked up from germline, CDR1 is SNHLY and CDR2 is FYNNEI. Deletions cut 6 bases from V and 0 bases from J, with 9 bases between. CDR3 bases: TGTGCCAGCAGCGGTTCGTTCTCTGGGGCCAACGTCCTGACTTTC. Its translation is CASSGSFSGANVLTF.

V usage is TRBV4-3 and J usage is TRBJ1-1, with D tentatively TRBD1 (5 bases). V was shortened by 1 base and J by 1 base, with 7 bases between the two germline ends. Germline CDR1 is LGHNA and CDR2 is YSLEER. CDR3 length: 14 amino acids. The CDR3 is CASSQVGGNTEAFF. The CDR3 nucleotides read TGCGCCAGCAGCCAAGTTGGGGGGAACACTGAAGCTTTCTTT.

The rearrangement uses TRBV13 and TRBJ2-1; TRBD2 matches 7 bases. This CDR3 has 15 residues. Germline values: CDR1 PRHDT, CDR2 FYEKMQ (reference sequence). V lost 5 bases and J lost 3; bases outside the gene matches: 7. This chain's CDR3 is CASSLLAVHYNEQFF. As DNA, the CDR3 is TGTGCCAGCAGCCTTCTAGCGGTTCACTACAATGAGCAGTTCTTC.

The CDR3 here is CASSVVWNMNTEAFF. CDR3 bases: TGTGCCAGCAGCGTAGTCTGGAACATGAACACTGAAGCTTTCTTT. The chain couples TRBV9 to TRBJ1-1; the D is unclear. Germline V lookup: CDR1 SGDLS, CDR2 YYNGEE. V lost 0 bases, J lost 0 bases, and 9 bases lay in between. The CDR3 consists of 15 residues.

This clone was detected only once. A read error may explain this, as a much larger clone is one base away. CDR3 nucleotides: TGTGCCAGCAGGCCTAGCACAGATACGCAGTATTTT. Its protein product is CASRPSTDTQYF. The V call is TRBV2, the J call TRBJ2-3; D is uncertain. The CDR3 extends over 12 amino acids. Germline V gene sequence: CDR1 SNHLY, CDR2 FYNNEI. Deletions cut 6 bases from V and 0 bases from J, with 4 bases between.

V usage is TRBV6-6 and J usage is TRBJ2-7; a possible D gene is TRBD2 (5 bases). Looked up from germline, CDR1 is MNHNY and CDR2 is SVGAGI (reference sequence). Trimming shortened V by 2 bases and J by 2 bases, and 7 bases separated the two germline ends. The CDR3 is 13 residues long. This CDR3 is CASSYPGTYEQYF. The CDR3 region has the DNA TGTGCCAGCAGTTACCCGGGGACCTACGAGCAGTACTTC.

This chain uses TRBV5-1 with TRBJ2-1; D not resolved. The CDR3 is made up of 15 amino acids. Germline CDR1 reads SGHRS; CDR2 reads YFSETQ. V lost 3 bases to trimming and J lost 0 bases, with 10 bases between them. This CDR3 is CASSSHYSSYNEQFF. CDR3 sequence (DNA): TGCGCCAGCAGCTCACACTACTCCTCCTACAATGAGCAGTTCTTC.

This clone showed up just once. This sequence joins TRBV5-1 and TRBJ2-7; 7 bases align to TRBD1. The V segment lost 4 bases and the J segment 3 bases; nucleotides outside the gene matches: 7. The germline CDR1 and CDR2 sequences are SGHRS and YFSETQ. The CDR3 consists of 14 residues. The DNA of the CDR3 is TGCGCCAGCAGCGTGGGACAGTATTACTACGAGCAGTACTTC. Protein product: CASSVGQYYYEQYF.

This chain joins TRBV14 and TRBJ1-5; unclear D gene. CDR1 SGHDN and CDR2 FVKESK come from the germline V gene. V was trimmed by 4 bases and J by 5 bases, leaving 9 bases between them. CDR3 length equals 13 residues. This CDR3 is CASSPGVHQPQHF. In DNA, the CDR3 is TGTGCCAGCAGCCCTGGGGTTCATCAGCCCCAGCATTTT.

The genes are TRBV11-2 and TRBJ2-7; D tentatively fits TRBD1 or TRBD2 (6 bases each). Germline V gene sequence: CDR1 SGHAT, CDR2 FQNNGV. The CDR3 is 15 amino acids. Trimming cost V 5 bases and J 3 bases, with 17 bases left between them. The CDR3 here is CASSVGAGIYYEQYF. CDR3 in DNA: TGTGCCAGCAGCGTGGGGGCGGGGATATACTACGAGCAGTACTTC.

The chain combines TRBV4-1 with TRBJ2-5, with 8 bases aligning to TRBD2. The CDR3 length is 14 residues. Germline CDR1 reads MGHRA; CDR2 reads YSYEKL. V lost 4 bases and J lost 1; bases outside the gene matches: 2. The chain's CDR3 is CASSPSGGQETQYF. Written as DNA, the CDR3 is TGCGCCAGCAGCCCAAGCGGGGGCCAAGAGACCCAGTACTTC.

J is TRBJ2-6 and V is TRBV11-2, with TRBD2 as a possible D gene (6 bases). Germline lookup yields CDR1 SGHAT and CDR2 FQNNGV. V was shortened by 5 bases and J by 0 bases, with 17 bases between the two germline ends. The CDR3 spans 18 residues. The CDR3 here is CASSHYSGTLSGANVLTF. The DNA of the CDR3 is TGTGCCAGCAGCCACTATAGCGGAACTCTCTCTGGGGCCAACGTCCTGACTTTC.

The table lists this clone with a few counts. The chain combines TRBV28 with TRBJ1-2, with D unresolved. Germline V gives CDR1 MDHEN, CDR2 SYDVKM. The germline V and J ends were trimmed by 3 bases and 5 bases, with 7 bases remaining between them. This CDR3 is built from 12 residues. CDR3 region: CASSFMRYGYTF. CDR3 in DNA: TGTGCCAGCAGTTTTATGAGGTATGGCTACACCTTC.

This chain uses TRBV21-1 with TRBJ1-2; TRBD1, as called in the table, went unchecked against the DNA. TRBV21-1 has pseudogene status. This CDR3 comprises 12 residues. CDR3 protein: CASAPRVYGYTF. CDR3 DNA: TGTGCCAGCGCCCCCAGGGTCTATGGCTACACCTTC.

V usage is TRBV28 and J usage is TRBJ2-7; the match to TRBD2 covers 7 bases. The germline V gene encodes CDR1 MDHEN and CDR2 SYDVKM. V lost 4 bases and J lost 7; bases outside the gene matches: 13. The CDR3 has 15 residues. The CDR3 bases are TGTGCCAGCAGTTCCCCCAAAGCGGGATCTCGTGAGCAGTACTTC. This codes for CASSSPKAGSREQYF.

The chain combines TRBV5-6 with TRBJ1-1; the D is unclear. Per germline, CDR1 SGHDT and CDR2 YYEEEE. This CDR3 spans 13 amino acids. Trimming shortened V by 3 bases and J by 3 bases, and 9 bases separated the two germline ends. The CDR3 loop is CASSYDIYTEAFF. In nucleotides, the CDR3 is TGTGCCAGCAGCTACGACATCTACACTGAAGCTTTCTTT.

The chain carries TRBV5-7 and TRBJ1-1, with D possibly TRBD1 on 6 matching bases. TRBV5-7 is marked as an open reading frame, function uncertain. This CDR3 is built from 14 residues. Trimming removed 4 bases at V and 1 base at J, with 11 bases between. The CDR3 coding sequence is TGTGCCAGCAGCGTGGGACACACGAACACTGAAGCTTTCTTT. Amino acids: CASSVGHTNTEAFF.

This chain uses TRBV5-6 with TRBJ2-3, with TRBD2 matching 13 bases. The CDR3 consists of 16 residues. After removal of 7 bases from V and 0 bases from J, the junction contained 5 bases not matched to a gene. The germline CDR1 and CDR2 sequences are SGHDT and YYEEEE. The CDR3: CASRSTSGRSTDTQYF. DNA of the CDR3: TGTGCCAGCCGCTCGACTAGCGGGAGGAGCACAGATACGCAGTATTTT.

The CDR3 sequence: CASSGGNFYEQYF. The CDR3 region has the DNA TGTGCCAGCAGTGGCGGTAACTTCTACGAGCAGTACTTC. The chain has TRBV6-1 and TRBJ2-7; the D is unclear. V lost 4 bases and J 3 bases, leaving 10 bases between the germline ends. CDR1 MNHNS and CDR2 SASEGT come from the germline V gene. The CDR3 has 13 residues.

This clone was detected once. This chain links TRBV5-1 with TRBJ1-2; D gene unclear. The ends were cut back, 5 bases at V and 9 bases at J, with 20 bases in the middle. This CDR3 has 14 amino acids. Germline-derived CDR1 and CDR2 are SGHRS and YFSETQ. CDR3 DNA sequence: TGCGCCAGCAGAGAAACCCGGGCGCGTAGTAGCTACACCTTC. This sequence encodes CASRETRARSSYTF. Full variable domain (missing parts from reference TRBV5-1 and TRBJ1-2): KAGVTQTPRYLIKTRGQQVTLSCSPISGHRSVSWYQQTPGQGLQFLFEYFSETQRNKGNFPGRFSGRQFSNSRSEMNVSTLELGDSALYLCASRETRARSSYTFGSGTRLTVV.

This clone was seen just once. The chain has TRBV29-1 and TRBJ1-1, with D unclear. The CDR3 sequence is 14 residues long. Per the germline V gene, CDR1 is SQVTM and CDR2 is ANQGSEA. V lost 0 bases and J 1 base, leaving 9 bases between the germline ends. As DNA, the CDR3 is TGCAGCGTTGAAGATCAGACAAGGAACACTGAAGCTTTCTTT. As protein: CSVEDQTRNTEAFF.

The CDR3, as DNA: TGTGCCAGCAGCTTTGTTCCCGACGCGGATACGCAGTATTTT. Its protein is CASSFVPDADTQYF. The rearrangement joins TRBV7-6 to TRBJ2-3; D gene uncertain. Germline V gene data show CDR1 as SGHVS and CDR2 as FNYEAQ. The CDR3 runs to 14 residues. V lost 3 bases, J lost 6 bases, and 13 bases lay in between.